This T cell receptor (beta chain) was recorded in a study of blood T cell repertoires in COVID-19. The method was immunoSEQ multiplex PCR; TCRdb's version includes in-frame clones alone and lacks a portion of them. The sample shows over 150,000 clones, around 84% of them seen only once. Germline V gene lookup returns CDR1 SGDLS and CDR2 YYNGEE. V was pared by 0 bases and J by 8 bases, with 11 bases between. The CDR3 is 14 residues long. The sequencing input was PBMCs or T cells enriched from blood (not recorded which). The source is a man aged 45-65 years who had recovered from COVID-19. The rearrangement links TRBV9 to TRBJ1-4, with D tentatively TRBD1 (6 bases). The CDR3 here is CASSVVGAWEKLFF. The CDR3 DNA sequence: TGTGCCAGCAGCGTAGTGGGGGCTTGGGAAAAACTGTTTTTT.